These T cell receptor beta chains were read from a single sample in a study of blood T cell repertoires in COVID-19. Method: immunoSEQ multiplex PCR; TCRdb's copy keeps in-frame clones and lacks some. The sample has around 120,000 clones; around 78% are singletons. Sequencing was performed on peripheral blood. These TCRs come from a man between 65 and 79 years old with acute or convalescent COVID-19. CDR3s include the opening cysteine and the closing phenylalanine or tryptophan. The D gene is left open where the match is weak. The size of a clone is reported for some rows only, either as once, few or many, or as a class for expanded clones.

J gene: TRBJ1-2
V gene: TRBV6-5
clone size: -
D gene: -
CDR3 protein: CASSTINYGYTF
CDR3 DNA: TGTGCCAGCAGTACAATCAACTATGGCTACACCTTC

J gene: TRBJ1-1
V gene: TRBV19
clone size: -
D gene: TRBD1
CDR3 protein: CASSPRTGEGTEAFF
CDR3 DNA: TGTGCCAGTAGTCCCCGGACAGGGGAGGGTACTGAAGCTTTCTTT

J gene: TRBJ1-4
V gene: TRBV5-1
clone size: -
D gene: TRBD1
CDR3 protein: CASSLADRAQKLFF
CDR3 DNA: TGCGCCAGCAGCTTGGCCGACAGGGCTCAAAAACTGTTTTTT

J gene: TRBJ2-2
V gene: TRBV11-3
clone size: -
D gene: TRBD1
CDR3 protein: CASSQGTGVNTGELFF
CDR3 DNA: TGTGCCAGCAGCCAAGGGACAGGGGTTAACACCGGGGAGCTGTTTTTT

J gene: TRBJ1-2
V gene: TRBV19
clone size: few
D gene: TRBD1
CDR3 protein: CASGDRDSYGYTF
CDR3 DNA: TGTGCCAGCGGGGACAGGGACAGCTATGGCTACACCTTC

J gene: TRBJ1-5
V gene: TRBV5-5
clone size: few
D gene: TRBD1
CDR3 protein: CASSLQGASNQPQHF
CDR3 DNA: TGTGCCAGCAGCTTACAGGGGGCGAGCAATCAGCCCCAGCATTTT

J gene: TRBJ1-2
V gene: TRBV6-6
clone size: few
D gene: -
CDR3 protein: CASSYFGQGGGYTF
CDR3 DNA: TGTGCCAGCAGTTACTTCGGGCAGGGTGGCGGCTACACCTTC

J gene: TRBJ1-5
V gene: TRBV2
clone size: few
D gene: TRBD1
CDR3 protein: CASSEKTGDNQPQHF
CDR3 DNA: TGTGCCAGCAGTGAAAAGACAGGGGACAATCAGCCCCAGCATTTT

J gene: TRBJ1-6
V gene: TRBV7-8
clone size: -
D gene: -
CDR3 protein: CASSQRGGNNSPLHF
CDR3 DNA: TGTGCCAGCAGCCAGAGGGGGGGTAATAATTCACCCCTCCACTTT

J gene: TRBJ1-1
V gene: TRBV7-9
clone size: -
D gene: -
CDR3 protein: CASSLAGGSAEAFF
CDR3 DNA: TGTGCCAGCAGCTTAGCCGGGGGTTCGGCTGAAGCTTTCTTT

J gene: TRBJ1-2
V gene: TRBV11-2
clone size: -
D gene: -
CDR3 protein: CASSPRQVSISYTF
CDR3 DNA: TGTGCCAGCAGCCCCCGACAGGTTTCCATTAGCTACACCTTC

J gene: TRBJ1-2
V gene: TRBV6-5
clone size: -
D gene: -
CDR3 protein: CATKWTTDNYGYTF
CDR3 DNA: TGTGCCACCAAGTGGACGACAGACAACTATGGCTACACCTTC

J gene: TRBJ1-2
V gene: TRBV5-6
clone size: -
D gene: TRBD1
CDR3 protein: CASSQGAARGYTF
CDR3 DNA: TGTGCCAGCAGCCAGGGGGCGGCTCGAGGCTACACCTTC

J gene: TRBJ2-7
V gene: TRBV6-5
clone size: -
D gene: -
CDR3 protein: CASSYSTQVDEQYF
CDR3 DNA: TGTGCCAGCAGTTACTCGACACAGGTTGACGAGCAGTACTTC

J gene: TRBJ2-1
V gene: TRBV18
clone size: -
D gene: -
CDR3 protein: CASSPAGTGNEQFF
CDR3 DNA: TGTGCCAGCTCACCTGCGGGGACCGGCAATGAGCAGTTCTTC

J gene: TRBJ1-2
V gene: TRBV7-2
clone size: -
D gene: TRBD1
CDR3 protein: CASSGTGTGGPMFGYTF
CDR3 DNA: TGTGCCAGCAGCGGAACCGGGACAGGGGGCCCGATGTTTGGCTACACCTTC

J gene: TRBJ1-2
V gene: TRBV6-1
clone size: -
D gene: -
CDR3 protein: CASSEALWSKINYGYTF
CDR3 DNA: TGTGCCAGCAGTGAAGCGCTGTGGAGTAAGATTAACTATGGCTACACCTTC

J gene: TRBJ2-2
V gene: TRBV5-1
clone size: -
D gene: TRBD1
CDR3 protein: CASSLKGATNTGELFF
CDR3 DNA: TGCGCCAGCAGCTTGAAGGGGGCCACGAACACCGGGGAGCTGTTTTTT

J gene: TRBJ2-5
V gene: TRBV6-1
clone size: -
D gene: -
CDR3 protein: CASSENNSGETQYF
CDR3 DNA: TGTGCCAGCAGTGAAAACAACTCAGGGGAGACCCAGTACTTC

J gene: TRBJ1-2
V gene: TRBV7-2
clone size: -
D gene: TRBD1
CDR3 protein: CASSLRQGAHGYTF
CDR3 DNA: TGTGCCAGCAGCTTAAGACAGGGGGCCCATGGCTACACCTTC

J gene: TRBJ1-4
V gene: TRBV9
clone size: -
D gene: -
CDR3 protein: CASSPWYGGDEKLFF
CDR3 DNA: TGTGCCAGCAGCCCCTGGTACGGAGGGGATGAAAAACTGTTTTTT

J gene: TRBJ2-4
V gene: TRBV5-1
clone size: -
D gene: TRBD1
CDR3 protein: CASSFGTGDGVNIQYF
CDR3 DNA: TGCGCCAGCAGCTTCGGGACAGGGGACGGTGTTAACATTCAGTACTTC

J gene: TRBJ1-1
V gene: TRBV19
clone size: -
D gene: -
CDR3 protein: CASSPTPMTERNTEAFF
CDR3 DNA: TGTGCCAGTAGTCCTACTCCTATGACAGAACGGAACACTGAAGCTTTCTTT

J gene: TRBJ1-4
V gene: TRBV11-2
clone size: -
D gene: TRBD1
CDR3 protein: CASSYLTGSNEKLFF
CDR3 DNA: TGTGCCAGCAGCTACCTGACAGGGAGTAATGAAAAACTGTTTTTT

J gene: TRBJ1-5
V gene: TRBV6-2/TRBV6-3
clone size: -
D gene: TRBD1
CDR3 protein: CASSFSTGAANQPQHF
CDR3 DNA: TGTGCCAGCAGTTTTTCGACAGGGGCGGCCAATCAGCCCCAGCATTTT

J gene: TRBJ2-5
V gene: TRBV2
clone size: -
D gene: -
CDR3 protein: CASTITGSQETQYF
CDR3 DNA: TGTGCCAGCACCATAACAGGCTCCCAAGAGACCCAGTACTTC

J gene: TRBJ2-1
V gene: TRBV11-1
clone size: -
D gene: TRBD2
CDR3 protein: CASSLALGLGVVGEQFF
CDR3 DNA: TGTGCCAGCAGCTTAGCGCTTGGACTAGGTGTGGTGGGTGAGCAGTTCTTC

J gene: TRBJ1-5
V gene: TRBV18
clone size: -
D gene: TRBD1
CDR3 protein: CASSHDRGRQPQHF
CDR3 DNA: TGTGCCAGCTCCCATGACAGGGGGCGTCAGCCCCAGCATTTT

J gene: TRBJ2-7
V gene: TRBV3-1/TRBV3-2
clone size: -
D gene: TRBD1
CDR3 protein: CASSQRRDRAYEQYF
CDR3 DNA: TGTGCCAGCAGCCAAAGACGGGACAGGGCCTACGAGCAGTACTTC

J gene: TRBJ2-7
V gene: TRBV3-1/TRBV3-2
clone size: -
D gene: TRBD2
CDR3 protein: CASSQPSGGAYEQYF
CDR3 DNA: TGTGCCAGCAGCCAACCTAGCGGGGGGGCCTACGAGCAGTACTTC

J gene: TRBJ2-2
V gene: TRBV12-5
clone size: -
D gene: -
CDR3 protein: CASGPVTGELFF
CDR3 DNA: TGTGCTAGTGGCCCGGTCACCGGGGAGCTGTTTTTT

J gene: TRBJ1-5
V gene: TRBV5-6
clone size: -
D gene: -
CDR3 protein: CASSLAGGMSNQPQHF
CDR3 DNA: TGTGCCAGCAGCTTGGCCGGAGGGATGAGCAATCAGCCCCAGCATTTT

J gene: TRBJ1-5
V gene: TRBV6-6
clone size: -
D gene: -
CDR3 protein: CASIAGRHSNQPQHF
CDR3 DNA: TGTGCCAGCATTGCGGGACGGCATAGCAATCAGCCCCAGCATTTT

J gene: TRBJ1-2
V gene: TRBV19
clone size: -
D gene: -
CDR3 protein: CASSQVLNYGYTF
CDR3 DNA: TGTGCCAGTTCACAGGTTTTAAACTATGGCTACACCTTC

J gene: TRBJ1-1
V gene: TRBV5-5
clone size: -
D gene: -
CDR3 protein: CASRVMGGPRTEAFF
CDR3 DNA: TGTGCCAGCAGAGTGATGGGGGGGCCGAGAACTGAAGCTTTCTTT

J gene: TRBJ2-1
V gene: TRBV7-3
clone size: -
D gene: -
CDR3 protein: CASSLTGGLYNEQFF
CDR3 DNA: TGTGCCAGCAGCTTAACGGGGGGGCTATACAATGAGCAGTTCTTC

J gene: TRBJ1-1
V gene: TRBV19
clone size: -
D gene: TRBD1
CDR3 protein: CASTTRQGSLRNTEAFF
CDR3 DNA: TGTGCCAGTACCACCCGACAGGGGAGTTTGAGGAACACTGAAGCTTTCTTT

J gene: TRBJ1-1
V gene: TRBV5-4
clone size: -
D gene: -
CDR3 protein: CASSLTGINTEAFF
CDR3 DNA: TGTGCCAGCAGCCTTACAGGGATAAACACTGAAGCTTTCTTT

J gene: TRBJ2-5
V gene: TRBV7-2
clone size: -
D gene: -
CDR3 protein: CASSSPGLGETQYF
CDR3 DNA: TGTGCCAGCAGCTCCCCGGGGTTAGGAGAGACCCAGTACTTC

J gene: TRBJ2-1
V gene: TRBV5-4
clone size: -
D gene: -
CDR3 protein: CASFPRRGGLNEQFF
CDR3 DNA: TGTGCCAGCTTCCCCCGGAGGGGGGGCCTCAATGAGCAGTTCTTC

J gene: TRBJ2-1
V gene: TRBV27
clone size: -
D gene: TRBD1
CDR3 protein: CASSDRAYEQFF
CDR3 DNA: TGTGCCAGCAGTGACAGGGCGTATGAGCAGTTCTTC

J gene: TRBJ2-2
V gene: TRBV6-6
clone size: -
D gene: TRBD1
CDR3 protein: CASSYPGQSTGELFF
CDR3 DNA: TGTGCCAGCAGTTACCCGGGACAGAGCACCGGGGAGCTGTTTTTT

J gene: TRBJ2-5
V gene: TRBV7-2
clone size: -
D gene: TRBD2
CDR3 protein: CASSLNRGGLETQYF
CDR3 DNA: TGTGCCAGCAGCTTAAATCGGGGGGGCCTGGAGACCCAGTACTTC

J gene: TRBJ2-2
V gene: TRBV7-2
clone size: -
D gene: -
CDR3 protein: CASRQGRNTGELFF
CDR3 DNA: TGTGCCAGCAGACAGGGCCGGAACACCGGGGAGCTGTTTTTT

J gene: TRBJ1-1
V gene: TRBV30
clone size: -
D gene: -
CDR3 protein: CAWSVSGGGEAFF
CDR3 DNA: TGTGCCTGGAGTGTATCCGGGGGGGGTGAAGCTTTCTTT

J gene: TRBJ1-2
V gene: TRBV5-1
clone size: -
D gene: TRBD1
CDR3 protein: CASSTGQGALGYTF
CDR3 DNA: TGCGCCAGCAGCACCGGACAGGGGGCGCTTGGCTACACCTTC

J gene: TRBJ1-5
V gene: TRBV19
clone size: -
D gene: TRBD1
CDR3 protein: CASSIWAGGDQPQHF
CDR3 DNA: TGTGCCAGTAGTATCTGGGCAGGGGGAGATCAGCCCCAGCATTTT

J gene: TRBJ1-5
V gene: TRBV5-5
clone size: few
D gene: -
CDR3 protein: CASSLQGNNQPQHF
CDR3 DNA: TGTGCCAGCAGCTTACAGGGAAACAATCAGCCCCAGCATTTT

J gene: TRBJ2-5
V gene: TRBV5-5
clone size: -
D gene: TRBD1
CDR3 protein: CASSLGQGARETQYF
CDR3 DNA: TGTGCCAGCAGCTTGGGACAGGGGGCCCGAGAGACCCAGTACTTC

J gene: TRBJ2-2
V gene: TRBV24-1
clone size: -
D gene: -
CDR3 protein: CATSDPAGAGELFF
CDR3 DNA: TGTGCCACCAGTGACCCCGCAGGGGCCGGGGAGCTGTTTTTT

J gene: TRBJ1-1
V gene: TRBV5-1
clone size: -
D gene: -
CDR3 protein: CASSLFISGEAEAFF
CDR3 DNA: TGCGCCAGCAGCTTATTTATCTCGGGGGAAGCTGAAGCTTTCTTT

J gene: TRBJ2-7
V gene: TRBV7-9
clone size: few
D gene: TRBD1
CDR3 protein: CASSVPGQGYEQYF
CDR3 DNA: TGTGCCAGCAGCGTGCCGGGACAGGGCTACGAGCAGTACTTC

J gene: TRBJ1-1
V gene: TRBV18
clone size: -
D gene: -
CDR3 protein: CASSPSAGNTEAFF
CDR3 DNA: TGTGCCAGCTCACCATCGGCGGGGAACACTGAAGCTTTCTTT

J gene: TRBJ2-7
V gene: TRBV6-5
clone size: -
D gene: TRBD1
CDR3 protein: CASLTPGQGNEQYF
CDR3 DNA: TGTGCCAGCCTTACTCCGGGACAGGGGAACGAGCAGTACTTC

J gene: TRBJ2-3
V gene: TRBV4-2
clone size: -
D gene: TRBD2
CDR3 protein: CASSQAAGGTDTQYF
CDR3 DNA: TGTGCCAGCAGCCAAGCCGCGGGGGGCACAGATACGCAGTATTTT